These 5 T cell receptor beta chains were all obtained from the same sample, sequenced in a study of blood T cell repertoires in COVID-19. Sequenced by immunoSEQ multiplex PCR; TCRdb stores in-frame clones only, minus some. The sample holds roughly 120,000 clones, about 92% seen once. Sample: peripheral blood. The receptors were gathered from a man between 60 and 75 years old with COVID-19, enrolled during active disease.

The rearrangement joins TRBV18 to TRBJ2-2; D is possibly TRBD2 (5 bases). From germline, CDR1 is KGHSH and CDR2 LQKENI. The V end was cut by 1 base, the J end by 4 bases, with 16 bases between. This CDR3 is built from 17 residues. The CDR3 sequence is CASSPLGGTGSTGELFF. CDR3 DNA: TGTGCCAGCTCACCACTGGGTGGAACGGGAAGCACCGGGGAGCTGTTTTTT.

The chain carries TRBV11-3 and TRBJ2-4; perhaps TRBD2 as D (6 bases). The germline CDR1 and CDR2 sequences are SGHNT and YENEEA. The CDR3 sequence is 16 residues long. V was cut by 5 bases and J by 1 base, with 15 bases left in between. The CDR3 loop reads CASSLKASAAKNIQYF. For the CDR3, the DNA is TGTGCCAGCAGCCTAAAGGCTAGCGCGGCCAAAAACATTCAGTACTTC.

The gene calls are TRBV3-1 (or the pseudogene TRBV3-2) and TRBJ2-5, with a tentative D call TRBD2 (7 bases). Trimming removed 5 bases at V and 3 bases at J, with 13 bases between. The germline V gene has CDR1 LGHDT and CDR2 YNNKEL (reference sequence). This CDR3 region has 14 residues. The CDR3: CASSWGAGEETQYF. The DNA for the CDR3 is TGTGCCAGCAGCTGGGGGGCGGGAGAAGAGACCCAGTACTTC.

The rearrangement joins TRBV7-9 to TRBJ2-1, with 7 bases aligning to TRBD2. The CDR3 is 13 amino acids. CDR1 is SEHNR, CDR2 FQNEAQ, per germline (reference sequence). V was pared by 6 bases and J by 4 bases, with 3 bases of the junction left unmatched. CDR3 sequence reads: CASRGTKYNEQFF. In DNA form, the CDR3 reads TGTGCCAGCAGGGGGACTAAGTACAATGAGCAGTTCTTC. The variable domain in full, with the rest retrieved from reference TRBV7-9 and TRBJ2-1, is DTGVSQNPRHKITKRGQNVTFRCDPISEHNRLYWYRQTLGQGPEFLTYFQNEAQLEKSRLLSDRFSAERPKGSFSTLEIQRTEQGDSAMYLCASRGTKYNEQFFGPGTRLTVL.

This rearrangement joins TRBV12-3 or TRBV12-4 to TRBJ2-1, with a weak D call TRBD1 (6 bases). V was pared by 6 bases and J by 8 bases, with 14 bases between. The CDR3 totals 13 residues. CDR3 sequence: CASSGDKRDEQFF. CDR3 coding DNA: TGTGCCAGCAGCGGGGACAAAAGGGATGAGCAGTTCTTC.